This T cell receptor (beta chain) was profiled in a study of cytomegalovirus exposure and HLA in healthy donors. About the study: Previous work identified 90 million to 130 million unique TCR beta sequences from about 200 million T cells. Whole-study results and caveats: When presence/absence was analysed, sequencing depth was taken to be roughly uniform across donors. It was in a later analysis that TCR association rates were seen to vary by HLA locus, highest for DRB1 and lowest for HLA-C.

Concerning this clone: Its antigen is currently unknown.

V was pared by 0 bases and J by 5 bases, with 16 bases between. The CDR3 extends over 15 amino acids. The V gene's germline CDR1 is GTSNPN and CDR2 SVGIG (reference sequence). Primers: 60 Vbeta forward and 13 Jbeta reverse. TCRdb's table, derived via immunoSEQ multiplex PCR, lists solely in-frame clones and lacks some. The sample consists of about 85,000 clones, roughly 73% of them appearing once. The receptor was derived from a boy between 5 and 17 years old in good health and CMV-seronegative. V gene TRBV30 combines with J gene TRBJ2-5; a weak D match, TRBD1 (5 bases). The sample comprised PBMCs. The CDR3 region is CAWSVPTQGGETQYF. The CDR3, as DNA: TGTGCCTGGAGTGTACCCACTCAGGGTGGGGAGACCCAGTACTTC.